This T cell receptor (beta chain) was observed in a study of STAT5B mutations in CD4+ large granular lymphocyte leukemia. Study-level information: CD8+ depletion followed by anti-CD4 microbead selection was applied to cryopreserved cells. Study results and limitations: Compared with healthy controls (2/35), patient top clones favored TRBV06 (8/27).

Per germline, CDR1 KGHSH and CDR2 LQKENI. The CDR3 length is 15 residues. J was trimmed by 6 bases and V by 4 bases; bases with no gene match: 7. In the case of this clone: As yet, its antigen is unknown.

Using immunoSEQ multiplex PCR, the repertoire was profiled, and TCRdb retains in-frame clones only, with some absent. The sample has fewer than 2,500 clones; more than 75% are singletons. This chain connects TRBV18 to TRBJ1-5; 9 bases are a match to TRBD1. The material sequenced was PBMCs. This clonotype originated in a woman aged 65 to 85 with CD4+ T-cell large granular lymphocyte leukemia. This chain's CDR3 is CASSRDRVGSQPQHF. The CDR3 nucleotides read TGTGCCAGCTCACGGGACAGGGTGGGCAGTCAGCCCCAGCATTTT. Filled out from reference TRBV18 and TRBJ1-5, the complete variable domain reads NAGVMQNPRHLVRRRGQEARLRCSPMKGHSHVYWYRQLPEEGLKFMVYLQKENIIDESGMPKERFSAEFPKEGPSILRIQQVVRGDSAAYFCASSRDRVGSQPQHFGDGTRLSIL.